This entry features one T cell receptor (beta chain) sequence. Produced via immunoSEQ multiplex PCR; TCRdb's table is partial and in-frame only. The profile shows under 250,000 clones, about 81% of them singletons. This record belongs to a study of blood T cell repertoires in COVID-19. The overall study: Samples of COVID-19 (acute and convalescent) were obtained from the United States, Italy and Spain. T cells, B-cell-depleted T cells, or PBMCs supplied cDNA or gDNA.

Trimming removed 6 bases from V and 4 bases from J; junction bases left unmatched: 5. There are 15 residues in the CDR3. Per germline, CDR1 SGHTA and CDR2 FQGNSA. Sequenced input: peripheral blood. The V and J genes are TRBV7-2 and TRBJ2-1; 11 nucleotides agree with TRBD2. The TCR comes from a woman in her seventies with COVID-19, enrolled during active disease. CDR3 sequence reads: CASSPVAGGYNEQFF. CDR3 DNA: TGTGCCAGCAGTCCTGTAGCGGGAGGGTACAATGAGCAGTTCTTC.